A single sample gave rise to the 8 T cell receptor beta chains below, sequenced in a study of control samples from healthy donors and cancer patients. Only in-frame clones appear in the TCRdb table, and some are missing; sequencing was by immunoSEQ multiplex PCR. Here the sample spans around 200,000 clones, roughly 94% being singletons. Sequenced: blood. These receptor sequences come from a man aged 50-59 years in good health.

The chain recombines TRBV27 with TRBJ1-3; perhaps TRBD1 as D (6 bases). The germline V and J ends were trimmed by 6 bases and 2 bases, with 14 bases remaining between them. The CDR3 runs to 15 residues. The V gene's germline CDR1 is MNHEY and CDR2 SMNVEV (reference sequence). The CDR3: CASRPYRDPGNTIYF. For the CDR3, the DNA is TGTGCCAGCAGACCCTACAGGGACCCTGGAAACACCATATATTTT.

The chain links TRBV5-1 to TRBJ2-1; tentative D call: TRBD2 (6 bases). This CDR3 is 16 amino acids long. Trimming took off 4 bases at V and 0 bases at J, with 14 bases between the two ends. Germline loops: CDR1 SGHRS, CDR2 YFSETQ. The CDR3 sequence is CASSEGLPTSYNEQFF. CDR3 bases: TGCGCCAGCAGCGAGGGACTGCCGACCTCCTACAATGAGCAGTTCTTC.

CDR3 sequence: CASSKQGARGETQYF. CDR3 nucleotide sequence: TGTGCCAGCAGTAAACAGGGGGCTCGTGGGGAGACCCAGTACTTC. The chain couples TRBV5-8 to TRBJ2-5; TRBD1 agrees at 9 bases. There are 15 residues in the CDR3. CDR1 is SGHTS and CDR2 is YDEGEE in the germline V gene. Germline trimming cut 5 bases from V and 5 bases from J; bases unmatched to any gene: 10.

The CDR3 sequence is CASSQDWMDEKLFF. The CDR3 nucleotides read TGCGCCAGCAGCCAAGATTGGATGGATGAAAAACTGTTTTTT. The V and J genes are TRBV4-3 and TRBJ1-4; D call uncertain. With 0 bases removed from V and 6 bases from J, the gap between germline ends came to 8 bases. The CDR3 sequence is 14 residues long. CDR1 is LGHNA, CDR2 YSLEER, per germline.

V usage is TRBV19 and J usage is TRBJ1-2; D unclear. The germline gives CDR1 LNHDA, CDR2 SQIVND (reference sequence). Trimming removed 3 bases from V and 4 bases from J, with 9 bases in between. The CDR3 runs to 13 residues. In DNA form, the CDR3 reads TGTGCCAGTAGTATGTTGGAGGGCTATGGCTACACCTTC. It is translated as CASSMLEGYGYTF.

The chain couples TRBV19 to TRBJ1-5; 8 bases agree with TRBD1. The V and J ends lost 5 bases and 2 bases, in that order; junction bases with no gene match: 8. This CDR3 comprises 16 residues. CDR1 and CDR2 from the germline V gene are LNHDA and SQIVND (reference sequence). The DNA for the CDR3 is TGTGCCAGTAGTCTTGGGGGGACAGGTCGCAATCAGCCCCAGCATTTT. This codes for CASSLGGTGRNQPQHF.

This sequence joins TRBV6-5 and TRBJ1-3; 7 bases agree with TRBD1. The trim removed 6 bases at V and 4 bases at J, leaving 6 bases unmatched. This CDR3 contains 14 residues. The germline gives CDR1 MNHEY, CDR2 SVGAGI. The CDR3 loop is CASSSGGLGNTIYF. For the CDR3, the DNA is TGTGCCAGCAGCTCAGGGGGTTTAGGAAACACCATATATTTT.

CDR3 sequence (DNA): TGTGCCAGCAGTGAAAGGGAGGGGATCGTTGGCTACACCTTC. This gives the protein CASSEREGIVGYTF. The V call is TRBV6-1, the J call TRBJ1-2; weak D call: TRBD1 (5 bases). The V end lost 2 bases, the J end lost 7 bases, and 14 bases lay between the germline ends. The CDR3 is made up of 14 amino acids. The germline V gene encodes CDR1 MNHNS and CDR2 SASEGT.